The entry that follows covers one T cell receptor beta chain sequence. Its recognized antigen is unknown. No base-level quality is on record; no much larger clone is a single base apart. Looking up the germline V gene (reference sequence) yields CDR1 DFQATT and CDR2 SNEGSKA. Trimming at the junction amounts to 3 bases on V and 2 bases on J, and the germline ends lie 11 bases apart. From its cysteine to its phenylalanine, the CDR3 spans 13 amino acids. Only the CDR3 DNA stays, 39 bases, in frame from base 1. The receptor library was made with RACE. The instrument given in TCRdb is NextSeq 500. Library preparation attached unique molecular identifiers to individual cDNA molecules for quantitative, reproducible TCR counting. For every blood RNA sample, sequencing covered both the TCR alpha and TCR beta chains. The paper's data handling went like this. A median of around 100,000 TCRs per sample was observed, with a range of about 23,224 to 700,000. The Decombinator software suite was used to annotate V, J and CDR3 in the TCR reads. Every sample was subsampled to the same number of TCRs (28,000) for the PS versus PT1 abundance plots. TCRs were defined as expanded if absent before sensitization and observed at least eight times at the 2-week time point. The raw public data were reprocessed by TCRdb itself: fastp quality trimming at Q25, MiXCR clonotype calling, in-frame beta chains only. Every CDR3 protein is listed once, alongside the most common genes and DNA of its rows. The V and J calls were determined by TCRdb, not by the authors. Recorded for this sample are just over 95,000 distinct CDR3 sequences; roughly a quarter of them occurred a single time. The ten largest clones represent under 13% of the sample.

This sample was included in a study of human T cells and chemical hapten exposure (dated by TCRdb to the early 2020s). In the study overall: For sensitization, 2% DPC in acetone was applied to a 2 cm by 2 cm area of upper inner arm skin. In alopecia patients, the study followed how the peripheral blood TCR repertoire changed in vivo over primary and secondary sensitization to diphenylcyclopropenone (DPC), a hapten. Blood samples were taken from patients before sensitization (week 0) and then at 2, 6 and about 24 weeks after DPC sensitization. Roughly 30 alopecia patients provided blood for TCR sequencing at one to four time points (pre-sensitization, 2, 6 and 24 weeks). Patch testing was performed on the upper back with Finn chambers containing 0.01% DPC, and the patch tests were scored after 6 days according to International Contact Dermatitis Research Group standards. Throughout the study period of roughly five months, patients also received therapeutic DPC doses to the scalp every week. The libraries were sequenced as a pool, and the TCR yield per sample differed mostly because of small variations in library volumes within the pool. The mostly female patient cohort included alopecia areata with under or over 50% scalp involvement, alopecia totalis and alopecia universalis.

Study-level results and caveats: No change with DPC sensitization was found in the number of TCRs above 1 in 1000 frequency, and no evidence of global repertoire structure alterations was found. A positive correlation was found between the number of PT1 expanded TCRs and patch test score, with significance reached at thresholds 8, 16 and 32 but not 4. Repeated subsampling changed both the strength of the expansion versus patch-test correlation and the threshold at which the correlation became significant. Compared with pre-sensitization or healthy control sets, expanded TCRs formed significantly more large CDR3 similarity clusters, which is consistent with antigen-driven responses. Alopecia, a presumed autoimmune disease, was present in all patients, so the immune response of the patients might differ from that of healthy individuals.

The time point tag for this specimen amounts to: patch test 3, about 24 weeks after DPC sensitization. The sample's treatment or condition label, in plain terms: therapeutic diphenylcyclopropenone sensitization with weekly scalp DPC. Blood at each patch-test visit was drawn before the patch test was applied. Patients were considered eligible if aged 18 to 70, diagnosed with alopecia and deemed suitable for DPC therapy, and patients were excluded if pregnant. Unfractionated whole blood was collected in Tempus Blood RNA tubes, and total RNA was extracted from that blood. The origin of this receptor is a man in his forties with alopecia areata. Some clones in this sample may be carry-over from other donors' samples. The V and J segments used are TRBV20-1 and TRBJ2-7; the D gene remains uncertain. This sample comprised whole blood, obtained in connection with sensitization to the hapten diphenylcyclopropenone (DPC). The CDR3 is CSASPREAYEQYF. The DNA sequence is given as TGCAGTGCTAGCCCTCGAGAGGCCTACGAGCAGTACTTC.